Each of the 8 T cell receptor beta chains below was sequenced from the same sample in a study of blood T cell repertoires in COVID-19. This table comes from immunoSEQ multiplex PCR, and its TCRdb copy is limited to in-frame clones, with some not included. The sample comprises about 130,000 clones, around 81% of which are singletons, and approximately 10% rests with the top ten. The sample taken for sequencing was peripheral blood. Receptor source: a human donor in a cohort sampled during active COVID-19.

V gene TRBV5-1 combines with J gene TRBJ1-2, with 9 bases that match TRBD1. CDR3 length: 15 residues. V lost 4 bases, J lost 4 bases, and 8 bases stayed unmatched. Germline V lookup: CDR1 SGHRS, CDR2 YFSETQ. The CDR3 loop reads CASSPGQGFGYGYTF. The CDR3 DNA follows: TGCGCCAGCAGCCCCGGACAGGGGTTCGGCTATGGCTACACCTTC.

This sequence joins TRBV5-1 and TRBJ2-5, with 7 bases matching TRBD1. J was trimmed by 3 bases and V by 2 bases; bases with no gene match: 4. Germline V gene sequence: CDR1 SGHRS, CDR2 YFSETQ. The CDR3 extends over 14 amino acids. The CDR3, as DNA: TGCGCCAGCAGCTTTTTCGGGACAGAAGAGACCCAGTACTTC. Translating it yields CASSFFGTEETQYF.

The J gene is TRBJ2-1, the V gene TRBV9; TRBD2 agrees at 11 bases. This CDR3 comprises 16 residues. CDR1 and CDR2 from the germline V gene are SGDLS and YYNGEE. The V gene end was trimmed by 4 bases and the J gene end by 5 bases; junction bases not matched to a gene: 8. CDR3 amino acids: CASSSAGTSGHNEQFF. Here the CDR3 DNA reads TGTGCCAGCAGCTCAGCCGGGACTAGCGGTCACAATGAGCAGTTCTTC.

The rearrangement links TRBV11-2 to TRBJ2-6; D not resolved. Trimming took off 2 bases at V and 0 bases at J, with 5 bases between the two ends. This CDR3 comprises 15 residues. Looked up from germline, CDR1 is SGHAT and CDR2 is FQNNGV. CDR3 nucleotide sequence: TGTGCCAGCAGCTTAACACGCTCTGGGGCCAACGTCCTGACTTTC. Protein product: CASSLTRSGANVLTF.

The sample holds a few counts of this clone. This chain joins TRBV5-1 and TRBJ2-7, with 14 bases matching TRBD2. CDR1 and CDR2 from the germline V gene are SGHRS and YFSETQ. The CDR3 totals 15 residues. The trim removed 4 bases at V and 3 bases at J, leaving 3 bases unmatched. The DNA for the CDR3 is TGCGCCAGCAGCCCAGGACTAGCGGGGGGCTACGAGCAGTACTTC. It yields the protein CASSPGLAGGYEQYF. The entire variable domain, with the rest obtained from reference TRBV5-1 and TRBJ2-7, is as follows: KAGVTQTPRYLIKTRGQQVTLSCSPISGHRSVSWYQQTPGQGLQFLFEYFSETQRNKGNFPGRFSGRQFSNSRSEMNVSTLELGDSALYLCASSPGLAGGYEQYFGPGTRLTVT.

The chain links TRBV30 to TRBJ1-2, with D uncertain. V was cut by 2 bases and J by 2 bases, with 12 bases left in between. Per the germline V gene, CDR1 is GTSNPN and CDR2 is SVGIG (reference sequence). The CDR3 covers 14 residues. DNA of the CDR3: TGTGCCTGGAGTCCTGAACTTCGAAACTATGGCTACACCTTC. Protein sequence: CAWSPELRNYGYTF.

CDR3 nucleotides: TGTGCCAGCTCTCGGGCAGGGGTCACTGAAGCTTTCTTT. The encoded protein is CASSRAGVTEAFF. The chain recombines TRBV14 with TRBJ1-1; a possible D gene is TRBD1 (6 bases). From germline, CDR1 is SGHDN and CDR2 FVKESK. The CDR3 loop spans 13 amino acids. Trimming left V 8 bases short and J 4 bases short, with 14 bases between.

The chain employs TRBV2 and TRBJ1-1; D is perhaps TRBD1 (5 bases). Trimming took off 6 bases at V and 6 bases at J, with 20 bases between the two ends. Germline values: CDR1 SNHLY, CDR2 FYNNEI. This CDR3 spans 15 amino acids. CDR3 sequence reads: CASSYTSAGSAEAFF. CDR3 coding DNA: TGTGCCAGCAGCTATACTTCCGCAGGGTCGGCTGAAGCTTTCTTT.